The rows below give T cell receptor beta chains drawn from one sample of a study of a mutant IDH1 vaccine in newly diagnosed glioma. Measured with immunoSEQ multiplex PCR; TCRdb has only the in-frame clones, and not every one. There are around 26,000 clones in the sample; 55% to 75% occur only once, and approximately 11% lies in the top ten. These TCRs' antigens remain unknown. The sample was peripheral blood mononuclear cells (PBMCs), taken from a glioma patient whose treatment included an IDH1 peptide vaccine. Receptors originate from a man younger than 35 with glioma. Some clones in this sample may be carry-over from other donors' samples. CDR3s include the opening cysteine and the closing phenylalanine or tryptophan. A D gene is named only where the DNA matches it firmly. Some rows have no size entry. The others give once, few or many, or a class for an expanded clone.

V gene	D gene	clone size	J gene	CDR3 length	CDR3 DNA	CDR3 protein
TRBV7-7	TRBD1	few	TRBJ1-1	13	TGTGCTAGCAGTCCCACAGGGGGCACTGAAGCTTTCTTT	CASSPTGGTEAFF
TRBV18	.	.	TRBJ1-1	15	TGTGCCAGCTCATACCGACCCCCCCTGAACACTGAAGCTTTCTTT	CASSYRPPLNTEAFF
TRBV6-6	.	.	TRBJ2-3	15	TGTGCCAGCAGTTACCCGTCATTGGGGACAGATACGCAGTATTTT	CASSYPSLGTDTQYF
TRBV27	.	.	TRBJ2-2	15	TGTGCCAGCAGAGACCTAGGGACATGGGCCGGGGAGCTGTTTTTT	CASRDLGTWAGELFF
TRBV28	.	.	TRBJ2-1	15	TGTGCCAGCAGTTACCCGGGACATGGGACTAATGAGCAGTTCTTC	CASSYPGHGTNEQFF
TRBV7-8	TRBD2	.	TRBJ2-1	17	TGTGCCAGCAGCTTAGTAGGTAGCGGGAGGCCCAACAATGAGCAGTTCTTC	CASSLVGSGRPNNEQFF
TRBV30	.	.	TRBJ1-5	14	TGTGCCTGGCAGGGGATCGGTAGCAATCAGCCCCAGCATTTT	CAWQGIGSNQPQHF
TRBV5-1	.	few	TRBJ1-1	14	TGCGCCAGCAGCTTGGGACGTAGGAACACTGAAGCTTTCTTT	CASSLGRRNTEAFF
TRBV7-2	.	.	TRBJ1-1	16	TGTGCCAGCAGCTCGGGCAGGGGCTGGGGAAACACTGAAGCTTTCTTT	CASSSGRGWGNTEAFF
TRBV5-5	.	few	TRBJ1-1	11	TGTGCCAGTAGAGGGTACACTGAAGCTTTCTTT	CASRGYTEAFF
TRBV9	.	.	TRBJ1-1	15	TGTGCCAGCAGCGCCCGTGGGGGCGTCCTCACTGAAGCTTTCTTT	CASSARGGVLTEAFF
TRBV5-1	.	once	TRBJ1-5	15	TGCGCCAGCAGCTTATCCACAGGAGGCAATCAGCCCCAGCATTTT	CASSLSTGGNQPQHF
TRBV27	TRBD2	.	TRBJ2-7	13	TGTGCCAGCAAAACTAGCGGGTCCTACGAGCAGTACTTC	CASKTSGSYEQYF
TRBV6-5	TRBD1	few	TRBJ1-2	14	TGTGCCAGCAGAGTGACAGGGGGCAGAGGAGGCTACACCTTC	CASRVTGGRGGYTF
TRBV5-6	.	few	TRBJ1-5	14	TGTGCCAGCAGCTGGGGACGTAGCAATCAGCCCCAGCATTTT	CASSWGRSNQPQHF
TRBV2	.	.	TRBJ1-2	13	TGTGCCAGCAGTGAGAACAGTTACTATGGCTACACCTTC	CASSENSYYGYTF
TRBV5-8	TRBD1	.	TRBJ2-5	17	TGTGCCAGCAGCTTTACGGCCCCTTACAGGGGACAAGAGACCCAGTACTTC	CASSFTAPYRGQETQYF
TRBV5-6	TRBD2	.	TRBJ2-1	18	TGTGCCAGCAGCTTGCCTGCGGGAGGGCCGGGGTTGGGTCATGAGCAGTTCTTC	CASSLPAGGPGLGHEQFF
TRBV25-1	.	.	TRBJ2-7	9	TGTGCCAGCAGCTCCGAGCAGTACTTC	CASSSEQYF
TRBV2	TRBD1	.	TRBJ1-5	15	TGTGCCAGCAGTGCCTTCAGGGGGGCCAATCAGCCCCAGCATTTT	CASSAFRGANQPQHF
TRBV2	TRBD1	.	TRBJ1-1	16	TGTGCCAGCAGCCCGGACAGGGGGCGGGTGAACACTGAAGCTTTCTTT	CASSPDRGRVNTEAFF
TRBV7-7	.	.	TRBJ1-6	12	TGTGCTAGCACCGCCTCCTATTCACCCCTCCACTTT	CASTASYSPLHF
TRBV7-2	TRBD1	.	TRBJ1-2	13	TGTGCCAGCAGCCCGACAGGGGCGAATGGCTACACCTTC	CASSPTGANGYTF
TRBV19	TRBD1	.	TRBJ1-5	15	TGTGCCAGTAGTATGGGACAGGGTCGAGACCAGCCCCAGCATTTT	CASSMGQGRDQPQHF
TRBV20-1	.	.	TRBJ1-1	11	TGCAGTGCTAGTAGAGACACTGAAGCTTTCTTT	CSASRDTEAFF
TRBV4-1	.	once	TRBJ1-2	16	TGCGCCAGCAGCCTCGGCCCCGGCGGGGTTGGCTATGGCTACACCTTC	CASSLGPGGVGYGYTF
TRBV7-9	TRBD1	.	TRBJ1-3	16	TGTGCCAGCAGCTTTCTACAGGGGGCTCTAGGAAACACCATATATTTT	CASSFLQGALGNTIYF
TRBV7-2	.	.	TRBJ1-2	14	TGTGCCAGCAGCTTAGGGTGGGGGCCCTATGGCTACACCTTC	CASSLGWGPYGYTF
TRBV10-3	.	.	TRBJ1-4	16	TGTGCCATCAGTAATCCGTCGGGTACTGGATACGAAAAACTGTTTTTT	CAISNPSGTGYEKLFF
TRBV7-2	.	.	TRBJ1-5	15	TGTGCCAGCAGCTTATTATCCGGGGACAATCAGCCCCAGCATTTT	CASSLLSGDNQPQHF
TRBV7-9	TRBD1	.	TRBJ1-1	17	TGTGCCAGCAGCTTAGCGGACAGGGGGCGACTGAACACTGAAGCTTTCTTT	CASSLADRGRLNTEAFF